This TCR beta chain was captured in a study of OX40 agonist ivuxolimab in advanced cancers. Produced via immunoSEQ multiplex PCR; TCRdb's table is partial and in-frame only. The sample holds 70,000 to 95,000 clones, about 91% seen once. As for this clone: Its specificity is not known.

Notes on the study in general: In general, CD8+ T cells held more expanded clones than CD4+ did, on average.

The CDR3 contains 15 residues. Germline V gives CDR1 SNHLY, CDR2 FYNNEI. The V gene end was trimmed by 2 bases and the J gene end by 11 bases; junction bases not matched to a gene: 13. The specimen was CD4+ or CD8+ T cells sorted from blood, collected in a trial of the OX40 agonist ivuxolimab. The sequence was obtained from an adult with an advanced solid tumor such as melanoma, head and neck, liver or kidney cancer. The rearrangement links TRBV2 to TRBJ2-7, with 9 bases identical to TRBD1. The CDR3 DNA reads as TGTGCCAGCAGTGAAACCCCCGGACAGGGGACTCCCGAGTACTTC. This translates into CASSETPGQGTPEYF.